This TCR beta chain stems from a study of glioma-infiltrating T cells after dendritic cell vaccination. The germline CDR1 and CDR2 sequences are SGHRS and YFSETQ. V gave up 6 bases and J gave up 0 bases, with 12 bases separating them. The CDR3 has 15 residues. Clones were sequenced by immunoSEQ multiplex PCR, and TCRdb holds only the in-frame ones, with some missing. The profile shows about 65,000 clones, around nine tenths of them singletons. The time point denotes: after dendritic cell vaccination, including at tumor progression/relapse. The input for sequencing was blood, taken after dendritic cell vaccination. The chain combines TRBV5-1 with TRBJ2-2, with D possibly being TRBD1 (6 bases). This TCR was sampled from a human donor with glioblastoma. CDR3 in DNA: TGCGCCAGCACCTCCGGGACAACGAACACCGGGGAGCTGTTTTTT. It encodes CASTSGTTNTGELFF. Full variable domain (outside the CDR3, taken from reference TRBV5-1 and TRBJ2-2): KAGVTQTPRYLIKTRGQQVTLSCSPISGHRSVSWYQQTPGQGLQFLFEYFSETQRNKGNFPGRFSGRQFSNSRSEMNVSTLELGDSALYLCASTSGTTNTGELFFGEGSRLTVL.